What follows are 8 T cell receptor beta chains derived from one specimen sequenced in a study of blood T cell repertoires in COVID-19. Data came from immunoSEQ multiplex PCR; TCRdb stores just in-frame clones and leaves some out. The sample has about 280,000 clones, approximately 86% seen once. The source material was peripheral blood. The receptors originated from a woman aged 65 to 85 with COVID-19, enrolled during active disease.

The chain couples TRBV12-5 to TRBJ2-3, with 7 bases that match TRBD1. Trimming took 5 bases from V and 2 from J; bases not matched to a gene: 7. The CDR3 length is 15 residues. Germline values: CDR1 LGHNT, CDR2 FRNRAP. The CDR3 bases are TGTGCTAGTGGTCTCGGACAGGTGGACACAGATACGCAGTATTTT. Residues: CASGLGQVDTDTQYF.

This clone was counted a single time. The genes are TRBV29-1 and TRBJ2-7; TRBD2 agrees at 7 bases. Germline V gene sequence: CDR1 SQVTM, CDR2 ANQGSEA. CDR3 length: 11 residues. V was clipped by 4 bases and J by 3 bases; unmatched bases: 0. The CDR3: CSVGGSYEQYF. Written as DNA, the CDR3 is TGCAGCGTTGGCGGGAGCTACGAGCAGTACTTC.

This chain joins TRBV7-3 and TRBJ2-5, with 8 positions matching TRBD2. The CDR3 covers 15 residues. V trimming: 2 bases; J trimming: 1 base; junction bases outside the gene matches: 3. From germline, CDR1 is SGHTA and CDR2 FQGTGA. The CDR3 nucleotides read TGTGCCAGCAGCTTATCGGGGGGGATCCAAGAGACCCAGTACTTC. As protein: CASSLSGGIQETQYF.

CDR3 in amino acids: CASSVSVGENQPQHF. The CDR3 DNA reads as TGTGCCAGCAGCGTAAGTGTAGGGGAAAACCAGCCCCAGCATTTT. The rearrangement joins TRBV9 to TRBJ1-5; D is possibly TRBD1 (5 bases). This CDR3 comprises 15 residues. V was trimmed by 1 base and J by 7 bases, leaving 15 bases between them. Per germline, CDR1 SGDLS and CDR2 YYNGEE. The whole variable domain, remainder taken from reference TRBV9 and TRBJ1-5, is DSGVTQTPKHLITATGQRVTLRCSPRSGDLSVYWYQQSLDQGLQFLIQYYNGEERAKGNILERFSAQQFPDLHSELNLSSLELGDSALYFCASSVSVGENQPQHFGDGTRLSIL.

The rearrangement uses TRBV7-9 and TRBJ1-4, with D possibly matching TRBD1 (6 bases). CDR1 and CDR2 (germline): SEHNR, FQNEAQ (reference sequence). The length of the CDR3 is 16 residues. Trimming pared 5 bases from V and 2 bases from J, leaving 15 bases between. This chain's CDR3 is CASSPLVRGTNEKLFF. For the CDR3, the DNA is TGTGCCAGCAGCCCCCTTGTTAGGGGGACTAATGAAAAACTGTTTTTT.

J is TRBJ2-1 and V is TRBV30; maybe TRBD2 (5 bases). V was pared by 3 bases and J by 3 bases, with 15 bases between. Germline V gives CDR1 GTSNPN, CDR2 SVGIG (reference sequence). The length of the CDR3 is 15 residues. The CDR3 DNA reads TGTGCCTGGAGAAGCGGCCAGTCGTACTACAATGAGCAGTTCTTC. This gives the protein CAWRSGQSYYNEQFF.

This chain's CDR3 is CASSLARQGEQYF. As DNA, the CDR3 is TGTGCCAGCAGTTTAGCCCGACAGGGCGAGCAGTACTTC. The J gene is TRBJ2-7, the V gene TRBV12-3 or TRBV12-4; 7 bases are shared with TRBD1. V lost 0 bases to trimming and J lost 6 bases; unmatched junction nucleotides: 2. The CDR3 consists of 13 residues.

The chain couples TRBV21-1 to TRBJ2-1; no check of the table's D call, TRBD1, against the DNA was made. TRBV21-1 is given as a pseudogene. This CDR3 has 17 amino acids. The CDR3 spells CASNGTGGPSSYNEQFF. The CDR3 DNA sequence: TGTGCCAGCAATGGGACAGGGGGCCCTAGCTCCTACAATGAGCAGTTCTTC.